The clone carrying this T cell receptor (beta chain) came up many times. Its target is not known. The CDR3 is made up of 12 amino acids. Germline CDR1 SQVTM, CDR2 ANQGSEA. V shed 6 bases and J 6 bases; nucleotides not matched to a gene: 5. Healthy Caucasian donors formed the entire cohort. This entry belongs to a study of identical twins. Study-wide points: Invariant MAIT and iNKT cells are populations that could partly confound zero-insertion analyses.

TCRdb passed the 5' RACE reads through MiXCR, listing each CDR3 protein once. The repertoire holds around 670,000 distinct CDR3 sequences, with roughly 6% as singletons. The chain employs TRBV29-1 and TRBJ2-1, with 7 bases fitting TRBD1. This clonotype originated in a man aged 18 to 30 in good health. The source material was naive T cells sorted from blood. CDR3 sequence reads: CSVRDRSNEQFF. The CDR3 DNA follows: TGCAGCGTCCGGGACAGATCCAATGAGCAGTTCTTC.